This T cell receptor beta chain was documented in a study of identical twins. Notes on the study in general: A cross-sectional statistical analysis, not follow-up of the same donors, supported the conclusions. Models underestimated out-of-frame TCR alpha sharing in monozygotic twins.

With V trimmed by 0 bases and J by 6 bases, 10 bases remained unmatched. CDR1 is DFQATT and CDR2 is SNEGSKA in the germline V gene (reference sequence). The CDR3 is 15 residues long. Using its own MiXCR run on the 5' RACE reads, TCRdb lists one record per CDR3 protein. The profile shows 500,000 to 650,000 distinct CDR3 sequences, 20% to 25% of them singletons. In the case of this clonotype: The antigen remains unidentified.

The same specimen was also included in a second study, on yellow fever vaccine responses in identical twins.

Sequenced material: CD4+ T cells sorted from blood. J is TRBJ2-7 and V is TRBV20-1, with TRBD2 matching 8 bases. The source of this sequence is a woman under 30 in good health. In DNA form, the CDR3 reads TGCAGTGCTAGAGATATCCGGGAGGGAGCTACCGAGCAGTACTTC. It encodes CSARDIREGATEQYF.